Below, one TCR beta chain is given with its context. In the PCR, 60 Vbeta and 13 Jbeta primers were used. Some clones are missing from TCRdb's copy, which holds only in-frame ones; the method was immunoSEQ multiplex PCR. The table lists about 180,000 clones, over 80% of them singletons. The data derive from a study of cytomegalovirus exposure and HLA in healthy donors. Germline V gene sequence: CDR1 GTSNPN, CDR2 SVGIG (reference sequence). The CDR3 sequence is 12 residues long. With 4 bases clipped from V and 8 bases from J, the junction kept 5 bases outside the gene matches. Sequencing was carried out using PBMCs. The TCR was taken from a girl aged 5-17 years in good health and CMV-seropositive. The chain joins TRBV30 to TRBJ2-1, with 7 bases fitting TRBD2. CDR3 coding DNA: TGTGCCTGGACCCATAGCGGGTATGAGCAGTTCTTC. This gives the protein CAWTHSGYEQFF.